The rows below give T cell receptor beta chains drawn from one sample of a study of blood T cell repertoires in COVID-19. Clones were read by immunoSEQ multiplex PCR, and TCRdb kept only the in-frame ones, dropping some. The table records about 190,000 clones, around four fifths of them present only once. Sequencing used peripheral blood. The receptor set was obtained from a middle-aged woman with acute or convalescent COVID-19. CDR3s include the opening cysteine and the closing phenylalanine or tryptophan. D genes are given only for firm matches. Only some rows state a clone size, as once, few, many or a class for expanded clones.

V gene: TRBV29-1
J gene: TRBJ2-1
clone size: .
D gene: TRBD2
CDR3 DNA: TGCAGCGTCGGACTAGCCGAAGGGGAGCAGTTCTTC
CDR3 protein: CSVGLAEGEQFF

V gene: TRBV19
J gene: TRBJ2-7
clone size: .
D gene: .
CDR3 DNA: TGTGCCAGTAGTGCCCGACAGGGAGGAGACGAGCAGTACTTC
CDR3 protein: CASSARQGGDEQYF

V gene: TRBV6-6
J gene: TRBJ1-2
clone size: .
D gene: .
CDR3 DNA: TGTGCCAGCAGTTTCCAGGGGACTAGTGTCTATGGCTACACCTTC
CDR3 protein: CASSFQGTSVYGYTF

V gene: TRBV9
J gene: TRBJ2-3
clone size: .
D gene: TRBD2
CDR3 DNA: TGTGCCAGCAGACCCAAATGGACTAGCGGGGAGGCTACAGATACGCAGTATTTT
CDR3 protein: CASRPKWTSGEATDTQYF

V gene: TRBV4-1
J gene: TRBJ1-2
clone size: .
D gene: TRBD1
CDR3 DNA: TGCGCCAGCAGCCAAGATCGAGAACCGGGACAGGTTGGGGCCTTC
CDR3 protein: CASSQDREPGQVGAF

V gene: TRBV19
J gene: TRBJ1-1
clone size: .
D gene: .
CDR3 DNA: TGTGCCAGTACGGCAGGGTGGACTGAAGCTTTCTTT
CDR3 protein: CASTAGWTEAFF

V gene: TRBV5-1
J gene: TRBJ2-7
clone size: .
D gene: TRBD1
CDR3 DNA: TGCGCCAGCAGCCAAAGACAGGGGGACCCCTACGAGCAGTACTTC
CDR3 protein: CASSQRQGDPYEQYF

V gene: TRBV7-6
J gene: TRBJ2-1
clone size: .
D gene: .
CDR3 DNA: TGTGCCAGCAGCCCCGCCCCGAGGAGCTCCTACAATGAGCAGTTCTTC
CDR3 protein: CASSPAPRSSYNEQFF

V gene: TRBV2
J gene: TRBJ2-4
clone size: .
D gene: .
CDR3 DNA: TGTGCCGGAGGGGGCTATCCTCCCTACTTC
CDR3 protein: CAGGGYPPYF

V gene: TRBV27
J gene: TRBJ2-7
clone size: .
D gene: .
CDR3 DNA: TGTGCCAGCAGTTGGGGAGGCGAGCAGTACTTC
CDR3 protein: CASSWGGEQYF

V gene: TRBV15
J gene: TRBJ2-5
clone size: .
D gene: .
CDR3 DNA: TGTGCCACCAGCAGAGGCGGCAGCCAACAAGAGACCCAGTACTTC
CDR3 protein: CATSRGGSQQETQYF

V gene: TRBV27
J gene: TRBJ2-1
clone size: .
D gene: TRBD1
CDR3 DNA: TGTGCCAGCAGCCTACTACTTGGGACAGGGGAGGCCGATGAGCAGTTCTTC
CDR3 protein: CASSLLLGTGEADEQFF

V gene: TRBV5-1
J gene: TRBJ2-5
clone size: .
D gene: .
CDR3 DNA: TGCGCCAGCAGCTTGGGGGGACTGAATACCCTAGAGACCCAGTACTTC
CDR3 protein: CASSLGGLNTLETQYF

V gene: TRBV30
J gene: TRBJ1-1
clone size: few
D gene: .
CDR3 DNA: TGTGCCTGGAGTATAACCTCGGGCACTGAAGCTTTCTTT
CDR3 protein: CAWSITSGTEAFF

V gene: TRBV4-1
J gene: TRBJ1-1
clone size: .
D gene: .
CDR3 DNA: TGCGCCAGCAGCCAAGAAGGGCAGGGTTTCACTGAAGCTTTCTTT
CDR3 protein: CASSQEGQGFTEAFF

V gene: TRBV5-6
J gene: TRBJ2-7
clone size: .
D gene: .
CDR3 DNA: TGTGCCAGCAGCTTGTTAGTCACAGGGTCCTACGAGCAGTACTTC
CDR3 protein: CASSLLVTGSYEQYF

V gene: TRBV19
J gene: TRBJ1-1
clone size: once
D gene: TRBD1
CDR3 DNA: TGTGCCAGTAGTGGAGGACAGGGGCGTGAAGTTTTCTTT
CDR3 protein: CASSGGQGREVFF

V gene: TRBV5-1
J gene: TRBJ2-3
clone size: .
D gene: .
CDR3 DNA: TGCGCCAGCAGCTTTTTCCCCCCTGGGGGGGCAAACACAGATACGCAGTATTTT
CDR3 protein: CASSFFPPGGANTDTQYF

V gene: TRBV11-2
J gene: TRBJ2-7
clone size: .
D gene: .
CDR3 DNA: TGTGCCAGCAGCCAACAGTCCGGAACCTACGAGCAGTACTTC
CDR3 protein: CASSQQSGTYEQYF

V gene: TRBV28
J gene: TRBJ2-7
clone size: .
D gene: .
CDR3 DNA: TGTGCCAGCAGAGTCGAGGGTGCCGTCTCCTACGAGCAGTACTTC
CDR3 protein: CASRVEGAVSYEQYF

V gene: TRBV4-1
J gene: TRBJ1-1
clone size: few
D gene: .
CDR3 DNA: TGCGCCAGCAGCCAAGTCAGCGATTTTAGAAACACTGAAGCTTTCTTT
CDR3 protein: CASSQVSDFRNTEAFF

V gene: TRBV5-6
J gene: TRBJ1-5
clone size: .
D gene: TRBD1
CDR3 DNA: TGTGCCAGCAGCGGGACAGGGGGCGGCAATCAGCCCCAGCATTTT
CDR3 protein: CASSGTGGGNQPQHF

V gene: TRBV5-4
J gene: TRBJ2-2
clone size: once
D gene: .
CDR3 DNA: TGTGCCAGCAGCTTGGGCGGGATGGACTCCGGGGAGCTGTTTTTT
CDR3 protein: CASSLGGMDSGELFF

V gene: TRBV30
J gene: TRBJ2-1
clone size: .
D gene: .
CDR3 DNA: TGTGCCTGGAGTGTCGCGGTTTCCGGCTATATGTACAATGAGCAGTTCTTC
CDR3 protein: CAWSVAVSGYMYNEQFF

V gene: TRBV3-1/TRBV3-2
J gene: TRBJ2-1
clone size: .
D gene: TRBD2
CDR3 DNA: TGTGCCAGCAGCCGAGCGGGAGGGGACAATGAGCAGTTCTTC
CDR3 protein: CASSRAGGDNEQFF

V gene: TRBV7-8
J gene: TRBJ2-1
clone size: .
D gene: .
CDR3 DNA: TGTGCCAGCTGCCCGTCCAGGATTTACAATGAGCAGTTCTTC
CDR3 protein: CASCPSRIYNEQFF

V gene: TRBV30
J gene: TRBJ2-1
clone size: once
D gene: .
CDR3 DNA: TGTGCCTGGAGTGGCGGACTATTTGGGGATGAGCAGTTCTTC
CDR3 protein: CAWSGGLFGDEQFF

V gene: TRBV5-4
J gene: TRBJ1-3
clone size: .
D gene: .
CDR3 DNA: TGTGCCAGCAGCTTGGAGCCCTCTGGAAACACCATATATTTT
CDR3 protein: CASSLEPSGNTIYF

V gene: TRBV18
J gene: TRBJ1-1
clone size: .
D gene: TRBD1
CDR3 DNA: TGTGCCAGCTCACCAAACTACAGGGGCGATACTGAAGCTTTCTTT
CDR3 protein: CASSPNYRGDTEAFF

V gene: TRBV6-5
J gene: TRBJ1-5
clone size: .
D gene: .
CDR3 DNA: TGTGCCAGCAGAGAGGGCCTCCTTAGCAATCAGCCCCAGCATTTT
CDR3 protein: CASREGLLSNQPQHF

V gene: TRBV28
J gene: TRBJ2-7
clone size: .
D gene: TRBD1
CDR3 DNA: TGTGCCAGCAGCAGCAGGGGGCAGACAAACTACGAGCAGTACTTC
CDR3 protein: CASSSRGQTNYEQYF

V gene: TRBV10-3
J gene: TRBJ1-1
clone size: .
D gene: .
CDR3 DNA: TGTGCCATCAATGGGCAGGGAGGGACTGAAGCTTTCTTT
CDR3 protein: CAINGQGGTEAFF

V gene: TRBV5-6
J gene: TRBJ2-1
clone size: .
D gene: TRBD2
CDR3 DNA: TGTGCCAGCAGCTTGGACGCGGGAGCGAATTATGAGCAGTTCTTC
CDR3 protein: CASSLDAGANYEQFF

V gene: TRBV18
J gene: TRBJ1-5
clone size: .
D gene: TRBD1
CDR3 DNA: TGTGCCAGCTCACGAACCGGGACAGAGGCCAATCAGCCCCAGCATTTT
CDR3 protein: CASSRTGTEANQPQHF

V gene: TRBV5-4
J gene: TRBJ2-1
clone size: .
D gene: TRBD1
CDR3 DNA: TGTGCCAGCAGCTACCGATTTGGACAGGGCAATGAGCAGTTCTTC
CDR3 protein: CASSYRFGQGNEQFF

V gene: TRBV28
J gene: TRBJ1-2
clone size: .
D gene: TRBD1
CDR3 DNA: TGTGCCAGCAGCTCTGAAACTGGGACAGCTATACCATATGGCTACACCTTC
CDR3 protein: CASSSETGTAIPYGYTF

V gene: TRBV19
J gene: TRBJ2-1
clone size: .
D gene: TRBD2
CDR3 DNA: TGTGCCAGTAGTAGACTAGCGGGAGGGCCCTCCTACAATGAGCAGTTCTTC
CDR3 protein: CASSRLAGGPSYNEQFF

V gene: TRBV10-3
J gene: TRBJ1-4
clone size: .
D gene: .
CDR3 DNA: TGTGCCATCAGTGAGTCGGGTTGGGGAGCAACTAATGAAAAACTGTTTTTT
CDR3 protein: CAISESGWGATNEKLFF

V gene: TRBV4-2
J gene: TRBJ2-3
clone size: few
D gene: .
CDR3 DNA: TGTGCCAGCAGCCAACCGACTAGCACAGATACGCAGTATTTT
CDR3 protein: CASSQPTSTDTQYF

V gene: TRBV27
J gene: TRBJ1-6
clone size: .
D gene: .
CDR3 DNA: TGTGCCAGCAGTCCCAGAAATTCACCCCTCCACTTT
CDR3 protein: CASSPRNSPLHF

V gene: TRBV9
J gene: TRBJ2-7
clone size: .
D gene: TRBD2
CDR3 DNA: TGTGCCAGCAGCGTAGGCCCTCCTATTAGCGGGGGAACCTACGAGCAGTACTTC
CDR3 protein: CASSVGPPISGGTYEQYF